The clone carrying this T cell receptor (beta chain) was seen only a few times. Its cognate antigen is unknown. The data derive from a study of T cells in localized non-small cell lung cancer. CDR1 is WSHSY, CDR2 SAAADI, per germline. The V segment lost 3 bases and the J segment 6 bases; nucleotides outside the gene matches: 5. The CDR3 is 15 residues long. TCRdb's copy holds only in-frame clones and misses some; the assay was immunoSEQ multiplex PCR. The data show about 52,000 clones, with around 87% seen just once and around 17% held by the top ten. Findings of the study overall: The study found T cell clonality highest in uninvolved adjacent lung, above tumor. Appearances in adjacent lung were noted for a median 57 of the top 100 tumor clones. Increased T cell density in blood showed an association with longer overall survival. Since sequencing was restricted to only one region of the tumor, intratumor heterogeneity remains a possibility.

This rearrangement joins TRBV10-2 to TRBJ2-7; 13 bases line up with TRBD2. The sequenced sample was PBMCs, obtained before any cancer treatment. The clonotype was recovered from a female donor with stage II lung adenocarcinoma. CDR3 nucleotide sequence: TGCGCCAGCAGTGAACTAGCGGGGGGGCTTGGCGAGCAGTACTTC. It encodes CASSELAGGLGEQYF.